Presented here are 21 T cell receptor beta chains from one specimen sequenced in a study of blood T cell repertoires in COVID-19 (dated by TCRdb to about 2020). Receptors were amplified or captured by the immunoSEQ multiplex PCR assay. TCRdb retrieved this table from immuneACCESS and kept in-frame rearrangements only. Not all clones are present; in checked studies, unresolved V genes account for under half, and no reason is known for the remainder. Within this sample are approximately 180,000 clones, with 88% of them counted one time only. Of the sample, under 5% is held by the ten largest clones. The specimen sequenced was peripheral blood. The origin of the receptors is a human donor in a cohort sampled during active COVID-19.

J is TRBJ2-3 and V is TRBV10-3; 9 bases match TRBD2. CDR3 size: 19 residues. Germline CDR1 is ENHRY and CDR2 is SYGVKD. V trimming: 4 bases; J trimming: 2 bases; junction bases outside the gene matches: 16. As DNA, the CDR3 is TGTGCCATCAGTGCCGAAACGGGTGCGGGGGGGGTACCCACAGATACGCAGTATTTT. Its protein product is CAISAETGAGGVPTDTQYF.

The V and J genes are TRBV6-5 and TRBJ2-1; 10 nucleotides line up with TRBD2. With V trimmed by 7 bases and J by 8 bases, 11 bases remained unmatched. Germline V gene lookup returns CDR1 MNHEY and CDR2 SVGAGI. The CDR3 loop spans 15 amino acids. CDR3 sequence (DNA): TGTGCCAGCACCCCATGGAGCGGGGGGGCTGATGAGCAGTTCTTC. Translation: CASTPWSGGADEQFF.

In DNA form, the CDR3 reads TGTGCCAGCAGCTTGGACAGCGGGAGCTCCTACGAGCAGTACTTC. This gives the protein CASSLDSGSSYEQYF. This chain links TRBV5-4 with TRBJ2-7, with 8 bases matching TRBD2. Germline V CDR1 and CDR2: SGHNT, YYREEE (reference sequence). V was pared by 0 bases and J by 0 bases, with 2 bases of the junction left unmatched. This CDR3 is 15 amino acids long.

As to this clone: Compared with germline, one end of the junction differs, possibly owing to a read error. J is TRBJ2-7 and V is TRBV11-3; D uncertain. Germline CDR1 is SGHNT and CDR2 is YENEEA. This CDR3 contains 10 residues. In nucleotides, the CDR3 is TGTGCCAGCAGCTTGTGGTCGCGGAACTTC. Its protein product is CASSLWSRNF.

The chain joins TRBV19 to TRBJ1-2; 7 positions match TRBD1. The germline V gene has CDR1 LNHDA and CDR2 SQIVND (reference sequence). V shed 3 bases and J 7 bases; nucleotides not matched to a gene: 5. The CDR3 totals 13 residues. CDR3 nucleotide sequence: TGTGCCAGTAGTATCCGGACAGGCAGTGGCTACACCTTC. This encodes CASSIRTGSGYTF.

CDR3 residues: CASSIRGTSYGYTF. The CDR3 DNA sequence: TGTGCCAGCAGTATAAGGGGGACAAGCTATGGCTACACCTTC. This chain joins TRBV27 and TRBJ1-2; possibly TRBD1 for D (6 bases). CDR3 length equals 14 residues. V was trimmed by 5 bases and J by 4 bases, leaving 14 bases between them. Germline V gene lookup returns CDR1 MNHEY and CDR2 SMNVEV (reference sequence).

The gene calls are TRBV6-6 and TRBJ2-7; D possibly corresponds to TRBD1 (5 bases). Germline V lookup: CDR1 MNHNY, CDR2 SVGAGI (reference sequence). Trimming stripped 4 bases from V and 4 bases from J, with 11 bases between. This CDR3 contains 13 residues. Here the CDR3 DNA reads TGTGCCAGCAGTTCTGGGGCGCGATACGAGCAGTACTTC. Translating gives CASSSGARYEQYF.

CDR3 nucleotide sequence: TGTGCCAGCCGATACGCGGGTCTCGCCTACAATGAGCAGTTCTTC. It translates to CASRYAGLAYNEQFF. The gene calls are TRBV11-2 and TRBJ2-1, with D perhaps matching TRBD2 (5 bases). CDR1 and CDR2 (germline): SGHAT, FQNNGV. There are 15 residues in the CDR3. V was shortened by 8 bases and J by 2 bases, with 16 bases between the two germline ends. The variable domain in full, completed from reference TRBV11-2 and TRBJ2-1, reads EAGVAQSPRYKIIEKRQSVAFWCNPISGHATLYWYQQILGQGPKLLIQFQNNGVVDDSQLPKDRFSAERLKGVDSTLKIQPAKLEDSAVYLCASRYAGLAYNEQFFGPGTRLTVL.

The chain recombines TRBV2 with TRBJ1-1, with 10 positions matching TRBD1. The germline V gene has CDR1 SNHLY and CDR2 FYNNEI. This CDR3 region has 15 residues. J was trimmed by 1 base and V by 6 bases; bases with no gene match: 5. CDR3: CASRADRGGNTEAFF. CDR3 DNA sequence: TGTGCCAGCAGGGCGGACAGGGGGGGGAACACTGAAGCTTTCTTT.

This clone appeared a single time. The chain combines TRBV18 with TRBJ2-3, with 10 positions matching TRBD1. Unmatched junction bases numbered 9, after V lost 5 bases and J lost 7 bases. This CDR3 is 15 amino acids long. Germline CDR1 is KGHSH and CDR2 is LQKENI. This CDR3 reads CASSSDRGIMHTQYF. Written as DNA, the CDR3 is TGTGCCAGCTCATCGGACAGGGGGATAATGCATACGCAGTATTTT.

V is TRBV11-2 and J is TRBJ2-1; 12 nucleotides agree with TRBD2. This CDR3 is 16 amino acids long. Unmatched junction bases numbered 5, after V lost 1 base and J lost 7 bases. Per germline, CDR1 SGHAT and CDR2 FQNNGV. The CDR3 nucleotides are TGTGCCAGCAGCTTAGGGGCTAGCGGGGGGGGAAATGAGCAGTTCTTC. Protein sequence: CASSLGASGGGNEQFF.

In its sample, this clone was seen once. The chain links TRBV19 to TRBJ2-1; a possible D gene is TRBD2 (6 bases). This CDR3 region has 13 residues. Germline CDR1 reads LNHDA; CDR2 reads SQIVND (reference sequence). The V and J ends lost 5 bases and 8 bases respectively, with 13 bases between them. The CDR3 reads CASSPPGGDEQFF. CDR3 DNA sequence: TGTGCCAGTAGTCCCCCCGGGGGTGATGAGCAGTTCTTC. Using reference TRBV19 and TRBJ2-1 for the parts outside the CDR3, the full variable domain is DGGITQSPKYLFRKEGQNVTLSCEQNLNHDAMYWYRQDPGQGLRLIYYSQIVNDFQKGDIAEGYSVSREKKESFPLTVTSAQKNPTAFYLCASSPPGGDEQFFGPGTRLTVL.

Here the CDR3 reads CASSDMGRGGYTF. CDR3 sequence (DNA): TGTGCCAGCAGTGATATGGGCAGGGGTGGCTACACCTTC. J is TRBJ1-2 and V is TRBV2; D perhaps matches TRBD1 (6 bases). The CDR3 sequence is 13 residues long. CDR1 and CDR2 from the germline V gene are SNHLY and FYNNEI. V lost 3 bases and J lost 7, with 12 bases in between.

The chain couples TRBV6-2 or TRBV6-3 to TRBJ1-6; TRBD1 agrees at 11 bases. V lost 5 bases, J lost 1 base, and 7 bases stayed unmatched. CDR1 and CDR2 (germline): MNHEY, SVGEGT. This CDR3 has 18 amino acids. CDR3 sequence reads: CASSHRTGGASYNSPLHF. CDR3 coding DNA: TGTGCCAGCAGTCACCGGACAGGGGGCGCTTCCTATAATTCACCCCTCCACTTT.

The chain is built from TRBV20-1 and TRBJ2-7; a possible D gene is TRBD2 (6 bases). CDR1 and CDR2 from the germline V gene are DFQATT and SNEGSKA (reference sequence). This CDR3 contains 13 residues. V was trimmed by 3 bases and J by 3 bases, leaving 12 bases between them. CDR3 amino acids: CSASSGTLYEQYF. The CDR3, as DNA: TGCAGTGCTAGTTCCGGGACTCTCTACGAGCAGTACTTC.

The V and J genes are TRBV20-1 and TRBJ1-2; D gene uncertain. This CDR3 spans 11 amino acids. Germline V gene lookup returns CDR1 DFQATT and CDR2 SNEGSKA (reference sequence). The CDR3 spells CSPYSLYGYTF. CDR3 DNA sequence: TGCAGCCCCTACAGCCTCTATGGCTACACCTTC.

The rearrangement links TRBV19 to TRBJ1-2; perhaps TRBD1 as D (6 bases). CDR1 is LNHDA, CDR2 SQIVND, per germline (reference sequence). The length of the CDR3 is 13 residues. Trimming cost V 1 base and J 4 bases, with 7 bases left between them. Written as DNA, the CDR3 is TGTGCCAGTAGTATAGGGGACACCTATGGCTACACCTTC. It codes for CASSIGDTYGYTF. Filled out from reference TRBV19 and TRBJ1-2, the complete variable domain reads DGGITQSPKYLFRKEGQNVTLSCEQNLNHDAMYWYRQDPGQGLRLIYYSQIVNDFQKGDIAEGYSVSREKKESFPLTVTSAQKNPTAFYLCASSIGDTYGYTFGSGTRLTVV.

This clone turned up a few times. The chain recombines TRBV19 with TRBJ1-2, with 8 bases lining up with TRBD1. CDR1 and CDR2 from the germline V gene are LNHDA and SQIVND (reference sequence). The CDR3 loop spans 15 amino acids. Trimming removed 6 bases from V and 8 bases from J; junction bases left unmatched: 14. Here the CDR3 DNA reads TGTGCCAGTAGGGTCTCGGGACAGGTGGTAGAGGGCTACACCTTC. The encoded protein is CASRVSGQVVEGYTF.

The rearrangement uses TRBV11-2 and TRBJ2-7; maybe TRBD2 (5 bases). V shed 5 bases and J shed 6 bases, with 17 bases lying between them. The CDR3 extends over 14 amino acids. Per the germline V gene, CDR1 is SGHAT and CDR2 is FQNNGV. CDR3 in DNA: TGTGCCAGCAGCAGAAGTGGCGGAGGTGGCGAGCAGTACTTC. Protein: CASSRSGGGGEQYF.

CDR3 bases: TGTGCCAGTAGAGACAGGGCACGAACAGATACGCAGTATTTT. Translated, it gives CASRDRARTDTQYF. V gene TRBV19 combines with J gene TRBJ2-3; 7 positions agree with TRBD1. CDR1 is LNHDA, CDR2 SQIVND, per germline (reference sequence). The CDR3 length is 14 residues. The trim removed 6 bases at V and 3 bases at J, leaving 6 bases unmatched.

V usage is TRBV5-4 and J usage is TRBJ1-1; D is possibly TRBD1 (6 bases). The CDR3 is 12 residues long. Trimming stripped 1 base from V and 8 bases from J, with 9 bases between. Germline V CDR1 and CDR2: SGHNT, YYREEE (reference sequence). The CDR3 reads CASSLPGTEAFF. CDR3 DNA sequence: TGTGCCAGCAGCTTGCCAGGGACAGAAGCTTTCTTT.